Listed below are T cell receptor beta chains from one sample, sequenced in a study of cytomegalovirus exposure and HLA in healthy donors. Generated by immunoSEQ multiplex PCR, the TCRdb table keeps only in-frame clones and is missing some. The data hold roughly 140,000 clones, with over 70% observed a single time. Material: PBMCs. These receptors were taken from a man in his forties in good health and CMV-seropositive. The CDR3 runs from the conserved cysteine through the conserved F or W. D genes are given only for firm matches. Size is stated for part of the rows, as once, few or many counts, or as a class when the clone is expanded.

CDR3 protein: CASSWTRPNEKLFF; CDR3 DNA: TGCGCCAGCAGCTGGACAAGGCCTAATGAAAAACTGTTTTTT; J gene: TRBJ1-4; V gene: TRBV5-1; D gene: NA; clone size: NA
CDR3 protein: CASSFGGLAGGAGTGELFF; CDR3 DNA: TGTGCCAGCAGCTTCGGAGGACTAGCGGGGGGAGCCGGCACCGGGGAGCTGTTTTTT; J gene: TRBJ2-2; V gene: TRBV5-8; D gene: TRBD2; clone size: NA
CDR3 protein: CSVEQPGLAGERSYEQYF; CDR3 DNA: TGCAGCGTTGAGCAACCGGGACTAGCGGGAGAGCGCTCCTACGAGCAGTACTTC; J gene: TRBJ2-7; V gene: TRBV29-1; D gene: TRBD2; clone size: NA
CDR3 protein: CASSRTGFLEKLFF; CDR3 DNA: TGTGCCAGTAGTAGGACAGGGTTTCTGGAAAAACTGTTTTTT; J gene: TRBJ1-4; V gene: TRBV19; D gene: TRBD1; clone size: few
CDR3 protein: CASSAGYGYTF; CDR3 DNA: TGTGCCAGCAGCGCCGGTTATGGCTACACCTTC; J gene: TRBJ1-2; V gene: TRBV9; D gene: NA; clone size: NA
CDR3 protein: CASSRQGAEGEQYF; CDR3 DNA: TGCGCCAGTTCTCGACAGGGGGCAGAAGGGGAGCAGTACTTC; J gene: TRBJ2-5; V gene: TRBV10-2; D gene: TRBD1; clone size: NA
CDR3 protein: CSVVEGVIGNSPLHF; CDR3 DNA: TGCAGCGTTGTTGAGGGGGTGATCGGGAATTCACCCCTCCACTTT; J gene: TRBJ1-6; V gene: TRBV29-1; D gene: NA; clone size: NA
CDR3 protein: CASSSGTRATEQFF; CDR3 DNA: TGTGCCAGCAGCTCCGGGACTAGAGCTACCGAGCAGTTCTTC; J gene: TRBJ2-1; V gene: TRBV9; D gene: TRBD2; clone size: NA
CDR3 protein: CASSQNRGGNEKLFF; CDR3 DNA: TGTGCCAGCAGTCAAAACAGGGGGGGAAATGAAAAACTGTTTTTT; J gene: TRBJ1-4; V gene: TRBV27; D gene: TRBD1; clone size: NA
CDR3 protein: CASSESRLYEQYF; CDR3 DNA: TGTGCCAGCAGTGAGAGCAGGCTGTACGAGCAGTACTTC; J gene: TRBJ2-7; V gene: TRBV7-8; D gene: NA; clone size: NA
CDR3 protein: CASSIGGVGTEAFF; CDR3 DNA: TGTGCCAGTAGTATCGGAGGGGTGGGTACTGAAGCTTTCTTT; J gene: TRBJ1-1; V gene: TRBV19; D gene: NA; clone size: NA